The 22 T cell receptor beta chains below were found in one sample sequenced in a study of blood T cell repertoires in COVID-19. Clones were read by immunoSEQ multiplex PCR, and TCRdb kept only the in-frame ones, dropping some. The table has under 200,000 clones, 70% to 90% seen once. Sequenced material: peripheral blood. Receptors were obtained from a woman over 75 in a cohort sampled during active or convalescent COVID-19.

The rearrangement joins TRBV18 to TRBJ1-1; D is unresolved. Germline CDR1 is KGHSH and CDR2 is LQKENI. CDR3 size: 16 residues. The V gene lost 4 bases and the J gene lost 0 bases, with 15 bases spanning the gap. The chain's CDR3 is CASSLATWVMNTEAFF. DNA for the CDR3: TGTGCCAGCTCACTAGCGACGTGGGTAATGAACACTGAAGCTTTCTTT.

This clone appeared a few times. V usage is TRBV28 and J usage is TRBJ2-5, with 16 positions matching TRBD2. With V trimmed by 3 bases and J by 10 bases, 5 bases remained unmatched. Per the germline V gene, CDR1 is MDHEN and CDR2 is SYDVKM. The CDR3 is 15 residues long. The CDR3, as DNA: TGTGCCAGCAGTTTTCCAGGGACTAGCGGGGGGGTCCAGTACTTC. This encodes CASSFPGTSGGVQYF.

The chain joins TRBV28 to TRBJ1-1, with D hard to call. The V gene's germline CDR1 is MDHEN and CDR2 SYDVKM. V lost 6 bases and J lost 0, with 11 bases in between. This CDR3 region has 14 residues. The CDR3 loop is CASSFRALNTEAFF. The CDR3 DNA reads as TGTGCCAGCAGCTTTCGAGCACTGAACACTGAAGCTTTCTTT.

The chain joins TRBV19 to TRBJ1-1; 10 positions match TRBD1. The CDR3 is made up of 14 amino acids. J was trimmed by 6 bases and V by 8 bases; bases with no gene match: 9. Germline V lookup: CDR1 LNHDA, CDR2 SQIVND (reference sequence). This CDR3 reads CASGDRDRGSEAFF. The DNA of the CDR3 is TGTGCCAGTGGAGACCGGGACAGGGGATCTGAAGCTTTCTTT.

V is TRBV10-2 and J is TRBJ2-5; possibly TRBD2 for D (6 bases). V lost 7 bases, J lost 5 bases, and 17 bases lay in between. The CDR3 is 14 amino acids. Germline V lookup: CDR1 WSHSY, CDR2 SAAADI. CDR3 nucleotide sequence: TGCGCCAGCACCCCCCTCTCCGCGGGGGAGACCCAGTACTTC. It codes for CASTPLSAGETQYF.

Only one count was recorded for this clone. J is TRBJ2-4 and V is TRBV18, with 8 bases matching TRBD1. The CDR3 is 14 amino acids. The ends lost 0 bases at V and 8 bases at J; junction bases unmatched: 3. Per germline, CDR1 KGHSH and CDR2 LQKENI. CDR3 nucleotide sequence: TGTGCCAGCTCACCACCCGGACAGGGTCACATTCAGTACTTC. Residues: CASSPPGQGHIQYF.

V usage is TRBV9 and J usage is TRBJ1-1, with D tentatively TRBD1 (5 bases). CDR1 is SGDLS, CDR2 YYNGEE, per germline. The V and J ends lost 0 bases and 0 bases respectively, with 9 bases between them. This CDR3 comprises 15 residues. Written as DNA, the CDR3 is TGTGCCAGCAGCGTAGCGGGGGGAATGAACACTGAAGCTTTCTTT. It codes for CASSVAGGMNTEAFF.

Only one count was recorded for this clone. This chain links TRBV18 with TRBJ2-5; TRBD2 matches at 8 bases. Germline CDR1 reads KGHSH; CDR2 reads LQKENI. The CDR3 totals 14 residues. The trim removed 4 bases at V and 2 bases at J, leaving 3 bases unmatched. CDR3 protein: CASSQTSVQETQYF. CDR3 sequence (DNA): TGTGCCAGCTCACAGACTAGCGTACAAGAGACCCAGTACTTC.

A few counts support this clone. This sequence joins TRBV29-1 and TRBJ2-2, with 7 bases matching TRBD2. The CDR3 extends over 13 amino acids. Germline V gene data show CDR1 as SQVTM and CDR2 as ANQGSEA. The trim removed 7 bases at V and 4 bases at J, leaving 6 bases unmatched. The CDR3 nucleotides read TGCAGCGCCCCGGGACTAAGCACCGGGGAGCTGTTTTTT. It specifies CSAPGLSTGELFF.

This chain joins TRBV5-1 and TRBJ2-7; 8 bases map to TRBD1. Germline assignment: CDR1 SGHRS and CDR2 YFSETQ. V dropped 1 base and J dropped 4; count of bases not matched to a gene: 7. The CDR3 sequence is 15 residues long. Here the CDR3 reads CASSLSWTGIYEQYF. In DNA, the CDR3 is TGCGCCAGCAGCTTGTCATGGACAGGGATTTACGAGCAGTACTTC.

The chain recombines TRBV3-1 (or the pseudogene TRBV3-2) with TRBJ2-4; tentative D call: TRBD1 (6 bases). The CDR3 runs to 16 residues. Trimming removed 4 bases at V and 6 bases at J, with 19 bases between. Per the germline V gene, CDR1 is LGHDT and CDR2 is YNNKEL (reference sequence). The CDR3 DNA sequence: TGTGCCAGCAGCCTACTTAACAGGGCCGCACTAAACATTCAGTACTTC. Translated, it gives CASSLLNRAALNIQYF.

This chain links TRBV5-8 with TRBJ2-1; D not resolved. Germline V CDR1 and CDR2: SGHTS, YDEGEE. The CDR3 spans 11 residues. V lost 4 bases to trimming and J lost 9 bases, with 8 bases between them. CDR3 bases: TGTGCCAGCAGCCCGGGTGGTGAGCAGTTCTTC. Protein: CASSPGGEQFF.

This CDR3 is CASSRTNYGFTEAFF. The CDR3 DNA reads TGTGCCAGCAGCCGGACTAACTACGGGTTCACTGAAGCTTTCTTT. V usage is TRBV6-5 and J usage is TRBJ1-1; D is unresolved. Germline V CDR1 and CDR2: MNHEY, SVGAGI. The V end lost 6 bases, the J end lost 4 bases, and 18 bases lay between the germline ends. The CDR3 contains 15 residues.

The chain carries TRBV12-3 or TRBV12-4 and TRBJ1-1; weak D call: TRBD1 (6 bases). This CDR3 comprises 13 residues. The V end lost 5 bases, the J end lost 4 bases, and 11 bases lay between the germline ends. This CDR3 reads CASSPTGFTEAFF. The CDR3 DNA is TGTGCCAGCAGTCCCACAGGGTTCACTGAAGCTTTCTTT.

V gene TRBV19 combines with J gene TRBJ1-5; 7 positions agree with TRBD1. CDR1 and CDR2 from the germline V gene are LNHDA and SQIVND (reference sequence). The CDR3 is 15 residues long. The J segment lost 6 bases and the V segment lost 5 bases, leaving 10 bases of the junction unmatched. This chain's CDR3 is CASSPTAGGIQPQHF. The CDR3 nucleotides read TGTGCCAGTAGTCCCACCGCAGGGGGTATTCAGCCCCAGCATTTT.

This sequence joins TRBV29-1 and TRBJ1-2; maybe TRBD1 (6 bases). This CDR3 comprises 13 residues. CDR1 and CDR2 from the germline V gene are SQVTM and ANQGSEA. The ends were cut back, 5 bases at V and 4 bases at J, with 14 bases in the middle. The CDR3: CSVFRQETYGYTF. DNA for the CDR3: TGCAGCGTTTTCCGACAGGAAACCTATGGCTACACCTTC.

This rearrangement joins TRBV7-8 to TRBJ1-5, with 8 positions matching TRBD1. Per germline, CDR1 SGHVS and CDR2 FQNEAQ. The trim removed 5 bases at V and 1 base at J, leaving 10 bases unmatched. This CDR3 region has 17 residues. The CDR3 reads CASSTRSTGVSNQPQHF. The DNA of the CDR3 is TGTGCCAGCAGCACACGTTCGACAGGGGTCAGCAATCAGCCCCAGCATTTT.

This clone was recorded once. The genes are TRBV4-2 and TRBJ2-3; no clear D gene. The ends were cut back, 2 bases at V and 0 bases at J, with 18 bases in the middle. The CDR3 covers 18 residues. Germline values: CDR1 LGHNA, CDR2 YNFKEQ. The CDR3: CASSQLRSGGDSTDTQYF. The CDR3 nucleotides read TGTGCCAGCAGCCAATTACGATCGGGTGGTGATAGCACAGATACGCAGTATTTT.

The chain is built from TRBV6-5 and TRBJ2-1, with TRBD1 identical over 9 bases. V gave up 6 bases and J gave up 8 bases; unmatched junction bases: 5. The V gene's germline CDR1 is MNHEY and CDR2 SVGAGI. CDR3 length: 13 amino acids. CDR3: CASRYRGQDEQFF. DNA for the CDR3: TGTGCCAGCAGGTACAGGGGGCAGGATGAGCAGTTCTTC.

Only one count was recorded for this clone. The chain employs TRBV18 and TRBJ1-6, with 7 positions matching TRBD1. With V trimmed by 4 bases and J by 3 bases, 21 bases remained unmatched. Germline V gene data show CDR1 as KGHSH and CDR2 as LQKENI. The CDR3 is made up of 21 amino acids. In nucleotides, the CDR3 is TGTGCCAGCTCACTAGAACGACAGGGTGTTCTTCCCCCGGACTATAATTCACCCCTCCACTTT. Its translation is CASSLERQGVLPPDYNSPLHF.

This chain uses TRBV4-3 with TRBJ1-3; 7 bases line up with TRBD1. The germline V gene has CDR1 LGHNA and CDR2 YSLEER. The trim removed 4 bases at V and 0 bases at J, leaving 6 bases unmatched. The CDR3 has 16 residues. CDR3 in DNA: TGCGCCAGCAGCCGCTCCGGGACAGACTCTGGAAACACCATATATTTT. Translating gives CASSRSGTDSGNTIYF.

CDR3 amino acids: CASSPSKTGWADTQYF. The CDR3 DNA sequence: TGTGCCAGCAGCCCTTCTAAGACAGGGTGGGCAGATACGCAGTATTTT. V gene TRBV7-9 combines with J gene TRBJ2-3, with TRBD1 matching over 7 bases. This CDR3 contains 16 residues. CDR1 and CDR2 from the germline V gene are SEHNR and FQNEAQ (reference sequence). Unmatched junction bases numbered 12, after V lost 5 bases and J lost 4 bases.